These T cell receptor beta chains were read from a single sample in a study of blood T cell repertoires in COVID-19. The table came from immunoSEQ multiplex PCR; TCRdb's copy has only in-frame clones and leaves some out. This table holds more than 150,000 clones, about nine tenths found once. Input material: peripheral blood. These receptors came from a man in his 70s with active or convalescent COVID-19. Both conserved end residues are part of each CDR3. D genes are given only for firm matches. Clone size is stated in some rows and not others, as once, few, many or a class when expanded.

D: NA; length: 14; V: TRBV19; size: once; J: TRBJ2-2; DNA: TGTGCCAGTAGTATCTTTACAGCCGCCGGGGAGCTGTTTTTT; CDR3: CASSIFTAAGELFF
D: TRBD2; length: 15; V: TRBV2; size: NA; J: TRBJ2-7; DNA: TGTGCCAGCACCCCAGTCGGGGGACTAGCCGACGAGCAGTACTTC; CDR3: CASTPVGGLADEQYF
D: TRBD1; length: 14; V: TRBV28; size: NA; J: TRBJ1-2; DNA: TGTGCCAGCAGACTATCGGACAGGGAGGGTGGCTACACCTTC; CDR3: CASRLSDREGGYTF
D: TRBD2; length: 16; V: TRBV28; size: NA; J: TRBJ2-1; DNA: TGTGCCAGCAGTTTAGAAACGGCTAGCGGGGGCTATGAGCAGTTCTTC; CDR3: CASSLETASGGYEQFF
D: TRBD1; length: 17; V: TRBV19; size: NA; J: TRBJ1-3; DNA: TGTGCCAGTAGTATATATAACAACAGGGGGTCTGGAAACACCATATATTTT; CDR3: CASSIYNNRGSGNTIYF
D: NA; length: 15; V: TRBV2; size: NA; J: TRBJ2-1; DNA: TGTGCCAGCAGTGAATTCAGGGGTAGCTACAATGAGCAGTTCTTC; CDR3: CASSEFRGSYNEQFF
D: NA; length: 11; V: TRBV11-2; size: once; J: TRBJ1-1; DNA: TGTGCCAGCAGCTTGCTAACTGAAGCTTTCTTT; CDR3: CASSLLTEAFF
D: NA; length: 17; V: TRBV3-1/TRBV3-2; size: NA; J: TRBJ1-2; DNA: TGTGCCAGCAGCCAAGAACTAAGGGGCCTGGCTGAGTATGGCTACACCTTC; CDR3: CASSQELRGLAEYGYTF
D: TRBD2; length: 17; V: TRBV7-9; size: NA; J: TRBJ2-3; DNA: TGTGCCAGCAGCTTAGGTCAGACTAGCGGGACCACAGATACGCAGTATTTT; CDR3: CASSLGQTSGTTDTQYF
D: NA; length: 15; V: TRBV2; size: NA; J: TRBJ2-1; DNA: TGTGCCAGCGGGGCAGACAGGAATCGATACAATGAGCAGTTCTTC; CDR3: CASGADRNRYNEQFF
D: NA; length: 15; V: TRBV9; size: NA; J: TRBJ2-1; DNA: TGTGCCAGCAGCGTAGGACAGAGCTCCTACAATGAGCAGTTCTTC; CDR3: CASSVGQSSYNEQFF
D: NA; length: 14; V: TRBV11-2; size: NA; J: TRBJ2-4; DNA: TGTGCCAGCAGCCACTCGAGGGCGGTAAACATTCAGTACTTC; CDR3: CASSHSRAVNIQYF
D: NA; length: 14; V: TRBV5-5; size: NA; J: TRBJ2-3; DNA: TGTGCCAGCAGCTTGGTAGGGGTGGAAGATACGCAGTATTTT; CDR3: CASSLVGVEDTQYF
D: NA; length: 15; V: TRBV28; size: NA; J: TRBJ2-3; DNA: TGTGCCAGCAGTCCCGGAGTGCTCCTCGCAGATACGCAGTATTTT; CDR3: CASSPGVLLADTQYF
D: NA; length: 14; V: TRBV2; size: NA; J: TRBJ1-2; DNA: TGTGCCAGGGGACCGGGGGACGGAAACTATGGCTACACCTTC; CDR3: CARGPGDGNYGYTF
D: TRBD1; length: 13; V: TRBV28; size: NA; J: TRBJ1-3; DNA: TGTGCCAGCACCGACAGGGCCAGAAACACCATATATTTT; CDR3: CASTDRARNTIYF
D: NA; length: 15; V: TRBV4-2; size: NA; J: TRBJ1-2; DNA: TGTGCCAGCAGCCAAGATCGGGGATCTAACTATGGCTACACCTTC; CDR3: CASSQDRGSNYGYTF
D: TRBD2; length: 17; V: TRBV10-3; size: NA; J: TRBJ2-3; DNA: TGTGCCATCAGTGACCCCAGACTAGCGGGGGGGCCGGGTACGCAGTATTTT; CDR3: CAISDPRLAGGPGTQYF
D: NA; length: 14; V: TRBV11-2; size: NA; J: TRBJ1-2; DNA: TGTGCCAGCCGCTTAGGGCAGGCGACTATGGGCTACACCTTC; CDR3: CASRLGQATMGYTF
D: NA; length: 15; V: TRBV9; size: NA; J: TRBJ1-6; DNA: TGTGCCAGCAGCGTAGGAAGTCGGGATAATTCACCCCTCCACTTT; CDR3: CASSVGSRDNSPLHF
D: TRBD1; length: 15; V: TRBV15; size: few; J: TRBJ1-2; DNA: TGTGCCACCAGCAGAGACAGGGGGCTTGGCTATGGCTACACCTTC; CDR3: CATSRDRGLGYGYTF
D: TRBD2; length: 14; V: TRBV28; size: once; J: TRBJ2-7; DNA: TGTGCCAGCAGTTTAGTAGCGGGCCCTCGGGTGCAGTACTTC; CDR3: CASSLVAGPRVQYF
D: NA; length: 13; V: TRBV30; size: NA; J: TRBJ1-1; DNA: TGTGCCTGGACGTTAGGGCAGGGTTCAAAAGCTTTCTTT; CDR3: CAWTLGQGSKAFF